These 6 T cell receptor beta chains came from one sample sequenced in a study of response to subunit inactivated influenza vaccine. TCRdb fed the RT-PCR reads into MiXCR, producing one record per CDR3 protein. The table includes about 310,000 distinct CDR3 sequences, 22% detected once. The source material was PBMCs from blood, sampled roughly 20 months after vaccination. These receptors were collected from a man aged 50 to 69 who received an inactivated influenza vaccine.

This clonotype was counted only a few times. This sequence joins TRBV20-1 and TRBJ2-3; D could derive from TRBD1 or TRBD2 (6 bases each). This CDR3 spans 13 amino acids. V dropped 6 bases and J dropped 1 base, with 11 bases sitting between them. The germline V gene encodes CDR1 DFQATT and CDR2 SNEGSKA (reference sequence). The CDR3 is CSAGGPGTDTQYF. The CDR3 nucleotides read TGCAGTGCCGGGGGCCCAGGCACAGATACGCAGTATTTT.

Many counts were recorded for this clonotype. V gene TRBV20-1 combines with J gene TRBJ1-5; 7 positions match TRBD1. Trimming removed 6 bases from V and 9 bases from J; junction bases left unmatched: 14. The CDR3 sequence is 14 residues long. Germline V CDR1 and CDR2: DFQATT, SNEGSKA (reference sequence). The CDR3, as DNA: TGCAGTGCCATGAAAGGGACAGCTGAAATGCCCCAGCATTTT. It encodes CSAMKGTAEMPQHF.

The rearrangement joins TRBV20-1 to TRBJ2-1; unclear D gene. Trimming left V 0 bases short and J 8 bases short, with 11 bases between. There are 13 residues in the CDR3. Germline V gene lookup returns CDR1 DFQATT and CDR2 SNEGSKA (reference sequence). The CDR3 loop reads CSAREAADHEQFF. The DNA of the CDR3 is TGCAGTGCTAGAGAAGCTGCGGATCATGAGCAGTTCTTC.

CDR3 coding DNA: TGCGCCAGCAGCTATTCAGGGGATGAGACCCAGTACTTC. It encodes CASSYSGDETQYF. The rearrangement joins TRBV5-1 to TRBJ2-5, with TRBD1 as a possible D gene (6 bases). This CDR3 region has 13 residues. Trimming took 3 bases from V and 5 from J, leaving 11 bases between them. Looked up from germline, CDR1 is SGHRS and CDR2 is YFSETQ.

In this sample, this clonotype turned up a few times. V and J are TRBV20-1 and TRBJ2-3, with 8 positions matching TRBD2. The CDR3 spans 16 residues. Per the germline V gene, CDR1 is DFQATT and CDR2 is SNEGSKA (reference sequence). J gave up 5 bases and V 1 base, and 11 bases lay outside the gene matches. The CDR3 sequence is CSARVVRGLAGDTQYF. The DNA for the CDR3 is TGCAGTGCTAGAGTGGTGAGGGGTCTAGCGGGAGATACGCAGTATTTT.

Only a few counts were recorded for this clonotype. The chain links TRBV5-1 to TRBJ2-3; D may be TRBD1 (6 bases). Per germline, CDR1 SGHRS and CDR2 YFSETQ. Between the trimmed V and J ends, which lost 0 bases and 4 bases, there was a span of 15 bases. The CDR3 is 16 amino acids. The CDR3 reads CASSLAGGQLSDTQYF. The CDR3 region has the DNA TGCGCCAGCAGCTTGGCCGGAGGACAGTTGTCAGATACGCAGTATTTT.